Listed below are T cell receptor beta chains from one sample, sequenced in a study of blood T cell repertoires in COVID-19. Sequenced by immunoSEQ multiplex PCR; TCRdb stores in-frame clones only, minus some. The repertoire includes 88,000 or so clones, over 80% of them detected once, and about an eighth sits in the top ten. The specimen sequenced was peripheral blood. The receptor source for this set is a human donor in a cohort sampled during active COVID-19. Both conserved end residues are part of each CDR3. The D gene is left open where the match is weak. Not all rows give a size; the values are once, few, many and, for expanded clones, a class.

V gene: TRBV18; D gene: TRBD1; J gene: TRBJ1-5; clone size: NA; CDR3 protein: CASSSGQGMYQPQHF; CDR3 DNA: TGTGCCAGCTCATCAGGACAGGGTATGTATCAGCCCCAGCATTTT
V gene: TRBV2; D gene: TRBD2; J gene: TRBJ2-1; clone size: NA; CDR3 protein: CASSPGLAGGTDEQFF; CDR3 DNA: TGTGCCAGCAGTCCAGGGCTAGCGGGAGGAACCGATGAGCAGTTCTTC
V gene: TRBV11-2; D gene: NA; J gene: TRBJ2-1; clone size: NA; CDR3 protein: CASSPTGNEQFF; CDR3 DNA: TGTGCCAGCAGCCCGACGGGCAATGAGCAGTTCTTC
V gene: TRBV7-9; D gene: NA; J gene: TRBJ1-5; clone size: few; CDR3 protein: CASSLGGDQPQHF; CDR3 DNA: TGTGCCAGCAGCTTAGGGGGGGATCAGCCCCAGCATTTT
V gene: TRBV7-2; D gene: NA; J gene: TRBJ1-5; clone size: NA; CDR3 protein: CASSPGTSYQPQHF; CDR3 DNA: TGTGCCAGCAGCCCCGGGACATCCTATCAGCCCCAGCATTTT
V gene: TRBV7-6; D gene: TRBD1; J gene: TRBJ2-2; clone size: NA; CDR3 protein: CASSLPDRGNTGELFF; CDR3 DNA: TGTGCCAGCAGCTTACCGGACAGGGGAAACACCGGGGAGCTGTTTTTT
V gene: TRBV5-4; D gene: TRBD1; J gene: TRBJ1-2; clone size: once; CDR3 protein: CASSLGGRQGAAGYTF; CDR3 DNA: TGTGCCAGCAGCTTGGGGGGCCGACAGGGGGCGGCTGGCTACACCTTC
V gene: TRBV10-1; D gene: TRBD1; J gene: TRBJ1-2; clone size: NA; CDR3 protein: CASSITGTASNYGYTF; CDR3 DNA: TGCGCCAGCAGTATCACCGGGACAGCTTCTAACTATGGCTACACCTTC
V gene: TRBV5-4; D gene: TRBD1; J gene: TRBJ2-7; clone size: NA; CDR3 protein: CASSLGQQGPNEQYF; CDR3 DNA: TGTGCCAGCAGCTTGGGACAACAGGGGCCTAACGAGCAGTACTTC
V gene: TRBV6-1; D gene: TRBD1; J gene: TRBJ1-6; clone size: NA; CDR3 protein: CASSELTGVNSPLHF; CDR3 DNA: TGTGCCAGCAGTGAGTTGACAGGGGTGAATTCACCCCTCCACTTT
V gene: TRBV7-3; D gene: TRBD2; J gene: TRBJ2-5; clone size: once; CDR3 protein: CASSQDSGGAGETQYF; CDR3 DNA: TGTGCCAGCAGCCAGGACAGCGGGGGGGCCGGAGAGACCCAGTACTTC
V gene: TRBV4-2; D gene: TRBD2; J gene: TRBJ2-1; clone size: NA; CDR3 protein: CASSQSSGGSNEQFF; CDR3 DNA: TGTGCCAGCAGCCAATCTAGCGGGGGGTCGAATGAGCAGTTCTTC
V gene: TRBV24-1; D gene: NA; J gene: TRBJ2-1; clone size: NA; CDR3 protein: CATSDWQNNEQFF; CDR3 DNA: TGTGCCACCAGTGATTGGCAAAACAATGAGCAGTTCTTC
V gene: TRBV6-6; D gene: NA; J gene: TRBJ1-6; clone size: few; CDR3 protein: CASNPQGNNSPLHF; CDR3 DNA: TGTGCCAGCAATCCGCAGGGCAATAATTCACCCCTCCACTTT
V gene: TRBV9; D gene: NA; J gene: TRBJ1-3; clone size: few; CDR3 protein: CASSVGGTMSGNTIYF; CDR3 DNA: TGTGCCAGCAGCGTAGGTGGGACAATGAGTGGAAACACCATATATTTT
V gene: TRBV30; D gene: TRBD1; J gene: TRBJ1-1; clone size: NA; CDR3 protein: CAWSRGWGQLNTEAFF; CDR3 DNA: TGTGCCTGGAGTCGGGGCTGGGGACAGCTGAACACTGAAGCTTTCTTT
V gene: TRBV5-4; D gene: NA; J gene: TRBJ1-2; clone size: NA; CDR3 protein: CASSLFSAQVPNGYTF; CDR3 DNA: TGTGCCAGCAGCTTGTTCTCCGCACAGGTCCCTAATGGCTACACCTTC
V gene: TRBV7-6; D gene: TRBD2; J gene: TRBJ2-1; clone size: once; CDR3 protein: CASSWGLAGGYNEQFF; CDR3 DNA: TGTGCCAGCAGCTGGGGACTAGCGGGGGGTTACAATGAGCAGTTCTTC
V gene: TRBV24-1; D gene: NA; J gene: TRBJ2-7; clone size: NA; CDR3 protein: CATSDRQAHSYEQYF; CDR3 DNA: TGTGCCACCAGTGACAGACAGGCGCACTCCTACGAGCAGTACTTC
V gene: TRBV3-1/TRBV3-2; D gene: NA; J gene: TRBJ2-1; clone size: NA; CDR3 protein: CASSPAPSSNEQFF; CDR3 DNA: TGTGCCAGCAGCCCAGCCCCTAGCAGCAATGAGCAGTTCTTC
V gene: TRBV6-2/TRBV6-3; D gene: NA; J gene: TRBJ2-1; clone size: NA; CDR3 protein: CASSEQRFYNEQFF; CDR3 DNA: TGTGCCAGCAGTGAGCAGCGGTTCTACAATGAGCAGTTCTTC
V gene: TRBV2; D gene: NA; J gene: TRBJ2-7; clone size: NA; CDR3 protein: CASSDFTSYEQYF; CDR3 DNA: TGTGCCAGCAGTGACTTCACTTCCTACGAGCAGTACTTC
V gene: TRBV3-1/TRBV3-2; D gene: TRBD2; J gene: TRBJ2-5; clone size: NA; CDR3 protein: CASSPTLAGGPQETQYF; CDR3 DNA: TGTGCCAGCAGCCCCACCTTAGCGGGGGGCCCCCAAGAGACCCAGTACTTC
V gene: TRBV5-6; D gene: NA; J gene: TRBJ1-5; clone size: NA; CDR3 protein: CASSSGQRNQPQHF; CDR3 DNA: TGTGCCAGCAGCTCAGGACAGCGCAATCAGCCCCAGCATTTT
V gene: TRBV5-4; D gene: NA; J gene: TRBJ2-2; clone size: NA; CDR3 protein: CASSLVAGKNTGELFF; CDR3 DNA: TGTGCCAGCAGCTTGGTCGCAGGGAAGAACACCGGGGAGCTGTTTTTT
V gene: TRBV5-1; D gene: NA; J gene: TRBJ2-1; clone size: NA; CDR3 protein: CASSLLPPSSYNEQFF; CDR3 DNA: TGCGCCAGCAGCTTGCTTCCGCCGAGCTCCTACAATGAGCAGTTCTTC
V gene: TRBV18; D gene: TRBD1; J gene: TRBJ2-7; clone size: NA; CDR3 protein: CASSPPGTASSWQYF; CDR3 DNA: TGTGCCAGCTCACCCCCCGGGACAGCCTCTAGTTGGCAGTACTTC
V gene: TRBV18; D gene: TRBD2; J gene: TRBJ2-1; clone size: NA; CDR3 protein: CASQARLGGERSSYNEQFF; CDR3 DNA: TGTGCCAGCCAAGCTCGTTTGGGGGGGGAACGGAGCTCCTACAATGAGCAGTTCTTC
V gene: TRBV5-1; D gene: TRBD2; J gene: TRBJ2-7; clone size: once; CDR3 protein: CASSVAGAGYEQYF; CDR3 DNA: TGCGCCAGCAGCGTAGCGGGCGCCGGGTACGAGCAGTACTTC
V gene: TRBV5-6; D gene: TRBD2; J gene: TRBJ2-7; clone size: NA; CDR3 protein: CASSQLLYSGSLGEQYF; CDR3 DNA: TGTGCCAGCAGCCAGTTATTATATAGCGGGAGTCTTGGCGAGCAGTACTTC
V gene: TRBV6-4; D gene: NA; J gene: TRBJ2-1; clone size: NA; CDR3 protein: CASSEGGWYNEQFF; CDR3 DNA: TGTGCCAGCAGTGAAGGAGGTTGGTACAATGAGCAGTTCTTC
V gene: TRBV3-1/TRBV3-2; D gene: NA; J gene: TRBJ2-7; clone size: NA; CDR3 protein: CASSADGGHFSYEQYF; CDR3 DNA: TGTGCCAGCAGCGCAGACGGAGGGCACTTCTCCTACGAGCAGTACTTC
V gene: TRBV24-1; D gene: NA; J gene: TRBJ2-1; clone size: NA; CDR3 protein: CATSDGLWSGEQFF; CDR3 DNA: TGTGCCACCAGTGATGGCCTCTGGAGCGGTGAGCAGTTCTTC
V gene: TRBV5-1; D gene: TRBD2; J gene: TRBJ2-3; clone size: once; CDR3 protein: CASSFVPGTSGGPDTQYF; CDR3 DNA: TGCGCCAGCAGCTTCGTCCCCGGGACTAGCGGGGGTCCAGATACGCAGTATTTT
V gene: TRBV2; D gene: NA; J gene: TRBJ2-2; clone size: NA; CDR3 protein: CASRGAGGPGELFF; CDR3 DNA: TGTGCCAGCAGGGGGGCAGGGGGGCCCGGGGAGCTGTTTTTT
V gene: TRBV19; D gene: TRBD1; J gene: TRBJ1-5; clone size: NA; CDR3 protein: CASSLWDRGRPDQPQHF; CDR3 DNA: TGTGCCAGTAGCCTATGGGACAGGGGGCGCCCGGATCAGCCCCAGCATTTT
V gene: TRBV11-2; D gene: NA; J gene: TRBJ1-2; clone size: few; CDR3 protein: CASSLAGFDGYTF; CDR3 DNA: TGTGCCAGCAGCTTGGCGGGCTTCGATGGCTACACCTTC
V gene: TRBV10-3; D gene: NA; J gene: TRBJ2-1; clone size: NA; CDR3 protein: CAITRLWSSYNEQFF; CDR3 DNA: TGTGCCATCACCCGACTGTGGAGCTCCTACAATGAGCAGTTCTTC
V gene: TRBV3-1/TRBV3-2; D gene: NA; J gene: TRBJ2-7; clone size: NA; CDR3 protein: CASSQDNREQYF; CDR3 DNA: TGTGCCAGCAGCCAAGATAATCGGGAGCAGTACTTC
V gene: TRBV19; D gene: TRBD1; J gene: TRBJ1-1; clone size: NA; CDR3 protein: CASSDYGQADTEAFF; CDR3 DNA: TGTGCCAGTAGTGACTACGGACAGGCGGACACTGAAGCTTTCTTT
V gene: TRBV5-1; D gene: TRBD1; J gene: TRBJ1-6; clone size: NA; CDR3 protein: CASSGGTGAWENSPLHF; CDR3 DNA: TGCGCCAGCAGCGGGGGGACAGGGGCCTGGGAAAATTCACCCCTCCACTTT
V gene: TRBV2; D gene: TRBD1; J gene: TRBJ2-1; clone size: few; CDR3 protein: CASRTGQGPGEQFF; CDR3 DNA: TGTGCCAGCAGAACCGGACAGGGCCCCGGTGAGCAGTTCTTC
V gene: TRBV7-2; D gene: NA; J gene: TRBJ1-6; clone size: NA; CDR3 protein: CASSLRVGGDSPLHF; CDR3 DNA: TGTGCCAGCAGCTTAAGGGTCGGGGGGGATTCACCCCTCCACTTT
V gene: TRBV5-1; D gene: TRBD1; J gene: TRBJ1-2; clone size: NA; CDR3 protein: CASSLGQGYSEGYTF; CDR3 DNA: TGCGCCAGCAGCTTGGGACAGGGATATTCGGAGGGCTACACCTTC
V gene: TRBV29-1; D gene: NA; J gene: TRBJ1-1; clone size: NA; CDR3 protein: CSVTSQVNTEAFF; CDR3 DNA: TGCAGCGTCACGAGTCAGGTGAACACTGAAGCTTTCTTT
V gene: TRBV11-1; D gene: TRBD2; J gene: TRBJ2-1; clone size: NA; CDR3 protein: CASSPRRGGYNEQFF; CDR3 DNA: TGTGCCAGCAGCCCCCGGCGGGGGGGATACAATGAGCAGTTCTTC
V gene: TRBV2; D gene: NA; J gene: TRBJ2-1; clone size: NA; CDR3 protein: CASSEAYGYNEQFF; CDR3 DNA: TGTGCCAGCAGTGAAGCCTACGGTTACAATGAGCAGTTCTTC
V gene: TRBV19; D gene: NA; J gene: TRBJ2-1; clone size: NA; CDR3 protein: CASSIGRNEQFF; CDR3 DNA: TGTGCCAGTAGTATTGGGCGCAATGAGCAGTTCTTC